These 25 T cell receptor beta chains were all obtained from the same sample, sequenced in a study of T cells after yellow fever vaccination. TCRdb recomputed calls from the 5' RACE reads with MiXCR, one row per CDR3 protein. This table has 450,000 to 650,000 distinct CDR3 sequences, 13% appearing once. The sample was PBMCs, taken on the day of the yellow fever booster vaccination. All receptors derive from a man between 25 and 39 years old who received the YFV17D yellow fever vaccine.

This clonotype was detected only a few times. The rearrangement uses TRBV14 and TRBJ2-1; D remains ambiguous. The CDR3 runs 13 residues. CDR1 and CDR2 from the germline V gene are SGHDN and FVKESK. V was pared by 1 base and J by 8 bases, with 9 bases between. The CDR3 is CASSQGVGDEQFF. In DNA form, the CDR3 reads TGTGCCAGCAGCCAAGGGGTTGGGGATGAGCAGTTCTTC.

The table lists this clonotype with a count of one. A read error may account for a junction end that differs from germline. This chain links TRBV20-1 with TRBJ1-5; 8 nucleotides match TRBD1. Germline V gene lookup returns CDR1 DFQATT and CDR2 SNEGSKA (reference sequence). The CDR3 has 14 residues. The DNA for the CDR3 is TGCAGGGCTAGTAGTAGCAGGGGGCTTCAGCCCCAGCATTTT. Its protein is CRASSSRGLQPQHF.

In this sample, this clonotype turned up many times. V gene TRBV2 combines with J gene TRBJ2-5; no definite D call. The V end lost 4 bases, the J end lost 0 bases, and 3 bases lay between the germline ends. The CDR3 loop spans 12 amino acids. The germline V gene has CDR1 SNHLY and CDR2 FYNNEI. CDR3 region: CASSGDQETQYF. The CDR3 bases are TGTGCCAGCAGTGGGGACCAAGAGACCCAGTACTTC. Looking up the rest from reference TRBV2 and TRBJ2-5 gives the full variable domain: EPEVTQTPSHQVTQMGQEVILRCVPISNHLYFYWYRQILGQKVEFLVSFYNNEISEKSEIFDDQFSVERPDGSNFTLKIRSTKLEDSAMYFCASSGDQETQYFGPGTRLLVL.

The rearrangement uses TRBV24-1 and TRBJ2-3, with a weak D call TRBD2 (6 bases). The germline V and J ends were trimmed by 3 bases and 1 base, with 7 bases remaining between them. The V gene's germline CDR1 is KGHDR and CDR2 SFDVKD. There are 14 residues in the CDR3. The chain's CDR3 is CATSDTGGTDTQYF. The CDR3 coding sequence is TGTGCCACCAGTGATACGGGAGGCACAGATACGCAGTATTTT.

The chain couples TRBV5-1 to TRBJ2-7; D is possibly TRBD2 (5 bases). Deletions cut 0 bases from V and 4 bases from J, with 8 bases between. The CDR3 covers 13 residues. Germline assignment: CDR1 SGHRS and CDR2 YFSETQ. This CDR3 reads CASSLGTLYEQYF. The CDR3 DNA reads TGCGCCAGCAGCTTGGGGACTTTATACGAGCAGTACTTC.

This clonotype was seen a few times. The chain links TRBV7-2 to TRBJ2-5; D gene ambiguous. This CDR3 spans 13 amino acids. The V gene's germline CDR1 is SGHTA and CDR2 FQGNSA. V dropped 5 bases and J dropped 5 bases, with 12 bases sitting between them. CDR3 sequence (DNA): TGTGCCAGCAGCCGGACGATGGGCGAGACCCAGTACTTC. Translating it yields CASSRTMGETQYF.

The CDR3, as DNA: TGTGCCTGGAGCTCTGGGCTGTCGCAGTTCTTC. Translating it yields CAWSSGLSQFF. V and J are TRBV30 and TRBJ2-1; D not resolved. The germline V and J ends were trimmed by 3 bases and 12 bases, with 12 bases remaining between them. This CDR3 has 11 residues. Germline V gives CDR1 GTSNPN, CDR2 SVGIG (reference sequence).

CDR3 loop: CSVTTGYNYGYTF. CDR3 nucleotides: TGCAGCGTTACGACAGGGTACAACTATGGCTACACCTTC. The chain uses TRBV29-1 and TRBJ1-2; TRBD1 matches at 7 bases. There are 13 residues in the CDR3. The J segment lost 2 bases and the V segment lost 5 bases, leaving 5 bases of the junction unmatched. Germline V gene lookup returns CDR1 SQVTM and CDR2 ANQGSEA.

The V and J genes are TRBV5-1 and TRBJ2-3, with TRBD2 matching 8 bases. CDR3 size: 19 residues. Looked up from germline, CDR1 is SGHRS and CDR2 is YFSETQ. V was clipped by 0 bases and J by 9 bases; unmatched bases: 21. DNA of the CDR3: TGCGCCAGCAGCTTGGTGCCAGCGGGAGACCCCCTCCGCGGGGAAACGCAGTATTTT. Its translation: CASSLVPAGDPLRGETQYF. The full variable domain, rest sourced from reference TRBV5-1 and TRBJ2-3, is KAGVTQTPRYLIKTRGQQVTLSCSPISGHRSVSWYQQTPGQGLQFLFEYFSETQRNKGNFPGRFSGRQFSNSRSEMNVSTLELGDSALYLCASSLVPAGDPLRGETQYFGPGTRLTVL.

This clonotype has only a few counts. The rearrangement joins TRBV5-4 to TRBJ2-5; 9 bases match TRBD2. The CDR3 runs 16 residues. The trim removed 2 bases at V and 2 bases at J, leaving 7 bases unmatched. CDR1 SGHNT and CDR2 YYREEE come from the germline V gene (reference sequence). CDR3 amino acids: CASSFLAGLGQETQYF. CDR3 nucleotides: TGTGCCAGCAGCTTCCTAGCGGGATTGGGGCAAGAGACCCAGTACTTC.

For the CDR3, the DNA is TGTGCCAGCAGAGACAGGGGCCTTAGCAATCAGCCCCAGCATTTT. Protein sequence: CASRDRGLSNQPQHF. The chain carries TRBV12-3 or TRBV12-4 and TRBJ1-5; 8 bases are shared with TRBD1. The CDR3 consists of 15 residues. The V and J ends lost 6 bases and 0 bases, in that order; junction bases with no gene match: 4.

The V gene is TRBV18, the J gene TRBJ2-1, with 8 bases matching TRBD2. Germline CDR1 reads KGHSH; CDR2 reads LQKENI. The J segment lost 5 bases and the V segment lost 3 bases, leaving 9 bases of the junction unmatched. The length of the CDR3 is 16 residues. CDR3 sequence reads: CASSPTAGVTHNEQFF. In DNA, the CDR3 is TGTGCCAGCTCACCTACAGCGGGAGTTACCCACAATGAGCAGTTCTTC.

The chain combines TRBV5-3 with TRBJ2-2; the D is unclear. TRBV5-3 is an ORF, with its function uncertain. V shed 8 bases and J shed 7 bases, with 18 bases lying between them. This CDR3 contains 14 residues. CDR3 sequence reads: CARRPGLPDGELFF. The CDR3 DNA is TGTGCCAGGAGGCCTGGGCTCCCCGACGGGGAGCTGTTTTTT.

This clonotype was seen a few times. The chain uses TRBV5-1 and TRBJ2-2, with 11 bases that match TRBD2. The V and J ends lost 4 bases and 4 bases, in that order; junction bases with no gene match: 9. The CDR3 length is 17 residues. Germline V lookup: CDR1 SGHRS, CDR2 YFSETQ. The CDR3: CASSPRTSGPATGELFF. The CDR3 DNA sequence: TGCGCCAGCAGCCCCAGGACTAGCGGGCCGGCCACCGGGGAGCTGTTTTTT.

The gene calls are TRBV5-6 and TRBJ1-1; 7 bases map to TRBD1. The CDR3 length is 17 residues. Germline CDR1 reads SGHDT; CDR2 reads YYEEEE. V lost 3 bases to trimming and J lost 4 bases; unmatched junction nucleotides: 15. CDR3 in amino acids: CASSSRQTGFIPTEAFF. CDR3 coding DNA: TGTGCCAGCAGCTCGAGACAGACAGGGTTTATTCCCACTGAAGCTTTCTTT.

This clonotype occurred a few times. The V call is TRBV10-3, the J call TRBJ2-7; either TRBD1 or TRBD2 may fit D (6 bases each). Germline lookup yields CDR1 ENHRY and CDR2 SYGVKD. The CDR3 is made up of 14 amino acids. The germline V and J ends were trimmed by 10 bases and 1 base, with 17 bases remaining between them. The CDR3 is CATNGGEGSYEQYF. The CDR3 nucleotides read TGTGCCACTAACGGGGGCGAAGGGTCCTACGAGCAGTACTTC.

This clonotype has at least ten counts. The gene calls are TRBV7-9 and TRBJ2-1; 7 nucleotides line up with TRBD2. Germline trimming cut 1 base from V and 4 bases from J; bases unmatched to any gene: 4. CDR1 is SEHNR, CDR2 FQNEAQ, per germline (reference sequence). The CDR3 has 15 amino acids. CDR3 loop: CASSLGPSGYNEQFF. CDR3 DNA: TGTGCCAGCAGCTTAGGGCCTAGCGGATACAATGAGCAGTTCTTC. The whole variable domain, filled in from reference TRBV7-9 and TRBJ2-1, reads DTGVSQNPRHKITKRGQNVTFRCDPISEHNRLYWYRQTLGQGPEFLTYFQNEAQLEKSRLLSDRFSAERPKGSFSTLEIQRTEQGDSAMYLCASSLGPSGYNEQFFGPGTRLTVL.

This clonotype has only a few counts. The V call is TRBV7-2, the J call TRBJ2-1; D is possibly TRBD2 (6 bases). Germline CDR1 reads SGHTA; CDR2 reads FQGNSA. Trimming shortened V by 5 bases and J by 8 bases, and 19 bases separated the two germline ends. This CDR3 spans 15 amino acids. CDR3 sequence reads: CASSAGTLGQDEQFF. Written as DNA, the CDR3 is TGTGCCAGCAGCGCCGGGACTCTTGGGCAGGATGAGCAGTTCTTC.

This clonotype was picked up a small number of times. V is TRBV7-9 and J is TRBJ1-5; D might be TRBD1 (5 bases). The germline gives CDR1 SEHNR, CDR2 FQNEAQ (reference sequence). V lost 5 bases and J 4 bases, leaving 15 bases between the germline ends. This CDR3 has 15 residues. CDR3 sequence reads: CASSRGGDRNQPQHF. The CDR3 nucleotides read TGTGCCAGCAGCCGAGGAGGGGATCGGAATCAGCCCCAGCATTTT.

The chain recombines TRBV18 with TRBJ1-2; D possibly corresponds to TRBD1 (5 bases). The ends were cut back, 3 bases at V and 2 bases at J, with 13 bases in the middle. The CDR3 is 15 residues long. The germline gives CDR1 KGHSH, CDR2 LQKENI. In nucleotides, the CDR3 is TGTGCCAGCTCACCGGGGCCCCTCCCCAACTATGGCTACACCTTC. Translation gives CASSPGPLPNYGYTF.

A few counts support this clonotype. The chain joins TRBV4-2 to TRBJ2-4; 9 bases map to TRBD2. The CDR3 consists of 19 residues. Losses at the gene ends were 1 base for V and 0 bases for J; bases not matched to a gene: 10. CDR1 is LGHNA, CDR2 YNFKEQ, per germline. The CDR3 DNA reads TGTGCCAGCAGCCAAGTTTCTAGCGGGGAGAAACTAGCCAAAAACATTCAGTACTTC. Translating gives CASSQVSSGEKLAKNIQYF.

A few counts support this clonotype. The chain is built from TRBV6-8 and TRBJ1-2; the D is unclear. Trimming took off 0 bases at V and 4 bases at J, with 3 bases between the two ends. Per the germline V gene, CDR1 is MNHGY and CDR2 is SAAAGT. This CDR3 has 12 amino acids. The CDR3 is CASSYSFYGYTF. The CDR3 DNA reads TGTGCCAGCAGTTACTCTTTCTATGGCTACACCTTC.

The rearrangement links TRBV18 to TRBJ1-1; D may be TRBD1 (6 bases). With 2 bases removed from V and 4 bases from J, the gap between germline ends came to 11 bases. This CDR3 region has 14 residues. In germline, CDR1 is KGHSH, CDR2 LQKENI. The CDR3 nucleotides read TGTGCCAGCTCACCAGGGGGGGCCGGCACTGAAGCTTTCTTT. Translated: CASSPGGAGTEAFF.

This clonotype was seen more than once but under ten times. The chain links TRBV18 to TRBJ2-1; D tentatively fits TRBD1 or TRBD2 (6 bases each). V lost 6 bases and J lost 8, with 17 bases in between. The germline CDR1 and CDR2 sequences are KGHSH and LQKENI. This CDR3 spans 14 amino acids. Here the CDR3 DNA reads TGTGCCAGCTCGCGCAGGACCGGGGGCGATGAGCAGTTCTTC. This translates into CASSRRTGGDEQFF.

In this sample, this clonotype turned up many times. V gene TRBV7-2 combines with J gene TRBJ2-2; TRBD2 agrees at 7 bases. Germline values: CDR1 SGHTA, CDR2 FQGNSA. Germline trimming cut 5 bases from V and 6 bases from J; bases unmatched to any gene: 6. The CDR3 loop spans 14 amino acids. In DNA form, the CDR3 reads TGTGCCAGCAGCCCTGGACTAGTGGCCGGGGAGCTGTTTTTT. Protein product: CASSPGLVAGELFF.